The subject of this entry is one TCR beta chain. The data were obtained in a study of blood T cell repertoires in COVID-19. Using immunoSEQ multiplex PCR, the repertoire was profiled, and TCRdb retains in-frame clones only, with some absent. This sample carries approximately 260,000 clones, about 85% of them seen once, and the ten largest clones take approximately 7.9%. CDR3 length: 14 amino acids. Germline V gives CDR1 LNHNV, CDR2 YYDKDF (reference sequence). Trimming took off 3 bases at V and 5 bases at J, with 10 bases between the two ends. Material: peripheral blood. V is TRBV15 and J is TRBJ1-4; D possibly corresponds to TRBD1 (6 bases). This clonotype originated in a man between 60 and 75 years old who had recovered from COVID-19. The CDR3 is CATSRGATNEKLFF. DNA for the CDR3: TGTGCCACCAGCAGGGGGGCTACCAATGAAAAACTGTTTTTT.